What follows are 16 T cell receptor beta chains derived from one specimen sequenced in a study of blood T cell repertoires in COVID-19. Assay: immunoSEQ multiplex PCR; the TCRdb copy retains only in-frame clones and omits some. The sample consists of 85,000 to 100,000 clones, about nine tenths of them appearing once. The sequenced sample was peripheral blood. Receptors were obtained from a man aged 55 to 70 with acute or convalescent COVID-19.

The chain recombines TRBV2 with TRBJ2-4; TRBD1 is a possible D gene (6 bases). Trimming took 8 bases from V and 3 from J, leaving 17 bases between them. CDR1 SNHLY and CDR2 FYNNEI come from the germline V gene. The CDR3 extends over 15 amino acids. CDR3 protein: CASVTQGLFKNIQYF. CDR3 DNA: TGTGCCAGCGTCACTCAGGGGTTGTTCAAAAACATTCAGTACTTC.

This rearrangement joins TRBV7-6 to TRBJ2-1; the D is unclear. Deletions cut 4 bases from V and 8 bases from J, with 15 bases between. CDR3 size: 14 residues. The germline CDR1 and CDR2 sequences are SGHVS and FNYEAQ. CDR3 sequence: CASSSPVVGDEQFF. CDR3 coding DNA: TGTGCCAGCAGCTCTCCAGTTGTGGGCGATGAGCAGTTCTTC.

The genes are TRBV7-7 and TRBJ2-5; 7 nucleotides match TRBD2. J gave up 2 bases and V 2 bases, and 8 bases lay outside the gene matches. CDR1 is SSHAT, CDR2 FNYEAQ, per germline (reference sequence). CDR3 length: 16 amino acids. The CDR3, as DNA: TGTGCCAGCAGCTTACGTGGCGGGGGAGGGCAAGAGACCCAGTACTTC. As protein: CASSLRGGGGQETQYF.

J is TRBJ1-1 and V is TRBV19; D might be TRBD1 (5 bases). CDR1 is LNHDA, CDR2 SQIVND, per germline (reference sequence). Trimming removed 7 bases from V and 5 bases from J, with 23 bases in between. The CDR3 is made up of 16 amino acids. The CDR3 loop is CASTPQGLGMRTEAFF. As DNA, the CDR3 is TGTGCCAGTACCCCCCAGGGACTGGGGATGAGGACTGAAGCTTTCTTT. Full variable domain (outside the CDR3, taken from reference TRBV19 and TRBJ1-1): DGGITQSPKYLFRKEGQNVTLSCEQNLNHDAMYWYRQDPGQGLRLIYYSQIVNDFQKGDIAEGYSVSREKKESFPLTVTSAQKNPTAFYLCASTPQGLGMRTEAFFGQGTRLTVV.

The chain carries TRBV18 and TRBJ1-1, with a possible D match to TRBD1 (6 bases). CDR1 is KGHSH and CDR2 is LQKENI in the germline V gene. V was trimmed by 0 bases and J by 2 bases, leaving 10 bases between them. This CDR3 region has 15 residues. As DNA, the CDR3 is TGTGCCAGCTCACCACCTCGGACAGAAAACACTGAAGCTTTCTTT. This translates into CASSPPRTENTEAFF.

Comment on this clone: Since the CDR3 does not end with the conserved phenylalanine or tryptophan, this likely comes from a read error. It is unclear where the CDR3 begins or ends on the DNA, so no DNA is shown, and the CDR3 is as TCRdb lists it. The chain recombines TRBV2 with TRBJ2-7; no DNA check was done on the table's D call, TRBD1. Inclusive of both ends, the CDR3 amounts to 13 amino acids. Germline V gene lookup returns CDR1 SNHLY and CDR2 FYNNEI. The CDR3 reads CASSEDQGTGPGD.

This rearrangement joins TRBV3-1 (or the pseudogene TRBV3-2) to TRBJ1-2, with D possibly TRBD1 on 5 matching bases. V lost 0 bases, J lost 4 bases, and 12 bases lay in between. This CDR3 has 15 residues. The germline V gene has CDR1 LGHDT and CDR2 YNNKEL (reference sequence). The CDR3, as DNA: TGTGCCAGCAGCCAAGATCCCCAGGGATTCTATGGCTACACCTTC. Its translation: CASSQDPQGFYGYTF.

This chain joins TRBV6-5 and TRBJ1-1; a weak D match, TRBD1 (5 bases). The length of the CDR3 is 13 residues. V shed 8 bases and J shed 1 base, with 11 bases lying between them. Germline CDR1 and CDR2: MNHEY and SVGAGI. The CDR3 reads CASRKTANTEAFF. The DNA of the CDR3 is TGTGCCAGCCGAAAGACAGCGAACACTGAAGCTTTCTTT.

The V call is TRBV5-1, the J call TRBJ1-1, with a weak D call TRBD1 (6 bases). Germline V CDR1 and CDR2: SGHRS, YFSETQ. V was shortened by 4 bases and J by 1 base, with 23 bases between the two germline ends. This CDR3 is built from 18 residues. CDR3 DNA sequence: TGCGCCAGCAGCGAGCAAAGGTGGGTCGGGACACCGAACACTGAAGCTTTCTTT. Translated, it gives CASSEQRWVGTPNTEAFF. The variable domain in full, completed from reference TRBV5-1 and TRBJ1-1, reads KAGVTQTPRYLIKTRGQQVTLSCSPISGHRSVSWYQQTPGQGLQFLFEYFSETQRNKGNFPGRFSGRQFSNSRSEMNVSTLELGDSALYLCASSEQRWVGTPNTEAFFGQGTRLTVV.

The J gene is TRBJ1-5, the V gene TRBV7-2, with 7 positions matching TRBD1. The V and J ends lost 1 base and 6 bases, in that order; junction bases with no gene match: 3. Germline CDR1 reads SGHTA; CDR2 reads FQGNSA. The CDR3 is 14 amino acids. The CDR3 loop reads CASSLEDRVQPQHF. CDR3 bases: TGTGCCAGCAGCTTAGAAGACAGGGTTCAGCCCCAGCATTTT.

The CDR3 is CASSESTGGTEAFF. The CDR3 bases are TGCGCCAGCAGCGAGTCGACAGGGGGAACTGAAGCTTTCTTT. The chain carries TRBV5-1 and TRBJ1-1; 9 bases align to TRBD1. Germline CDR1 SGHRS, CDR2 YFSETQ. V was pared by 4 bases and J by 5 bases, with 6 bases of the junction left unmatched. CDR3 length: 14 residues.

This clone was observed once. The chain recombines TRBV7-9 with TRBJ2-7, with D possibly being TRBD1 (6 bases). This CDR3 comprises 16 residues. V dropped 1 base and J dropped 5 bases, with 18 bases sitting between them. CDR1 is SEHNR and CDR2 is FQNEAQ in the germline V gene (reference sequence). The CDR3 coding sequence is TGTGCCAGCAGCTTAGAGGTCACGACCAGGGGCCACGAGCAGTACTTC. Protein: CASSLEVTTRGHEQYF.

The chain links TRBV11-2 to TRBJ1-6; possibly TRBD1 for D (6 bases). Trimming took off 5 bases at V and 10 bases at J, with 15 bases between the two ends. This CDR3 has 14 amino acids. Germline CDR1 SGHAT, CDR2 FQNNGV. In DNA, the CDR3 is TGTGCCAGCAGCCCCCGAGGGGGACGATCACCCCTCCACTTT. Protein product: CASSPRGGRSPLHF.

This chain joins TRBV30 and TRBJ1-5; D gene uncertain. The V end lost 4 bases, the J end lost 1 base, and 8 bases lay between the germline ends. From germline, CDR1 is GTSNPN and CDR2 SVGIG (reference sequence). The CDR3 is 13 amino acids. The CDR3 sequence is CAWTRGSNQPQHF. Here the CDR3 DNA reads TGTGCCTGGACTCGGGGAAGCAATCAGCCCCAGCATTTT.

The chain employs TRBV3-1 (or the pseudogene TRBV3-2) and TRBJ2-1, with TRBD2 matching over 11 bases. Germline CDR1 and CDR2: LGHDT and YNNKEL (reference sequence). The CDR3 runs 16 residues. V dropped 3 bases and J dropped 6; count of bases not matched to a gene: 7. In DNA form, the CDR3 reads TGTGCCAGCAGCCAGGGTAGCGGGGGGGCTCGCAATGAGCAGTTCTTC. Translation gives CASSQGSGGARNEQFF.

This clone showed up just once. This sequence joins TRBV2 and TRBJ1-2, with D possibly being TRBD1 (6 bases). CDR1 and CDR2 (germline): SNHLY, FYNNEI. Deletions cut 6 bases from V and 2 bases from J, with 13 bases between. CDR3 length equals 14 residues. In DNA, the CDR3 is TGTGCCAGCAGCTTCACAGGGCAAAACTATGGCTACACCTTC. Amino acids: CASSFTGQNYGYTF.